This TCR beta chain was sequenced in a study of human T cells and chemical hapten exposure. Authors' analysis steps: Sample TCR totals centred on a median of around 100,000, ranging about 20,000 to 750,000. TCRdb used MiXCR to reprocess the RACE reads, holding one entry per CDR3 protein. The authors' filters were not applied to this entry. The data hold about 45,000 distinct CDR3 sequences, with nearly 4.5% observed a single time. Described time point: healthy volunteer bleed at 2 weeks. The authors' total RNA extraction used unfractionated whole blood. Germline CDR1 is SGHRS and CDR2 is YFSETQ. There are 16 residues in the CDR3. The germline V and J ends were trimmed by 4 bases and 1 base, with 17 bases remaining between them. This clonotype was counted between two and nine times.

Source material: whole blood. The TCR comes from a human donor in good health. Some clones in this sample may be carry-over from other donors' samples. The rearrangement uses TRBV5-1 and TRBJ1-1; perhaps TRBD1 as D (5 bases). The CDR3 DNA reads TGCGCCAGCAGCCAGTTCGGACAACCAGGGAACACTGAAGCTTTCTTT. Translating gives CASSQFGQPGNTEAFF.